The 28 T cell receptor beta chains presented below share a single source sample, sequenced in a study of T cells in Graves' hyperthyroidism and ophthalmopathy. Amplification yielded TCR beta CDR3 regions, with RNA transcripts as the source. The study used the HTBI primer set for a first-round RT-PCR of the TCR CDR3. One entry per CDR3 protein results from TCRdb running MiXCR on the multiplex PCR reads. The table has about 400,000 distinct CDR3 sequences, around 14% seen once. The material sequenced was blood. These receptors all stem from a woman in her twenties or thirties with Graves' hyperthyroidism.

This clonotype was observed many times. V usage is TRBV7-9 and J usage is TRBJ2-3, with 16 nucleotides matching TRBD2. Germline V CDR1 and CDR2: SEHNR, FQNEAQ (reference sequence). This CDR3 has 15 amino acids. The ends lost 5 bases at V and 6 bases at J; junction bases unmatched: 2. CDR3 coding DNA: TGTGCCAGCAGCGAGGGACTAGCGGGAGGGGATACGCAGTATTTT. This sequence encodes CASSEGLAGGDTQYF.

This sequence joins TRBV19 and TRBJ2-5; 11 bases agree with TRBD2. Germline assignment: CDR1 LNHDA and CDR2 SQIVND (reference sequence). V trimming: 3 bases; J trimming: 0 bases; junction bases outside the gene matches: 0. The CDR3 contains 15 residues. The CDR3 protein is CASSMGLADQETQYF. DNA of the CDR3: TGTGCCAGTAGTATGGGACTAGCGGACCAAGAGACCCAGTACTTC.

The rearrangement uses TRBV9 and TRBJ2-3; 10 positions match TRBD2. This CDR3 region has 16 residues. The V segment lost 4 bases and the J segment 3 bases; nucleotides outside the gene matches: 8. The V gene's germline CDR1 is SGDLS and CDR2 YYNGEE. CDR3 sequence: CASSQTSGLSTDTQYF. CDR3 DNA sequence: TGTGCCAGCAGCCAGACTAGCGGGCTTTCTACAGATACGCAGTATTTT.

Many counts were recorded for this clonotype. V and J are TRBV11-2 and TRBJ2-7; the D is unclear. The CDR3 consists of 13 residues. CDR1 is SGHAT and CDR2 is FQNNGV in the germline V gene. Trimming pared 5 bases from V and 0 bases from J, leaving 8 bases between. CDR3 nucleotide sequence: TGTGCCAGCAGCGAAGGTTACTCCTACGAGCAGTACTTC. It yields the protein CASSEGYSYEQYF.

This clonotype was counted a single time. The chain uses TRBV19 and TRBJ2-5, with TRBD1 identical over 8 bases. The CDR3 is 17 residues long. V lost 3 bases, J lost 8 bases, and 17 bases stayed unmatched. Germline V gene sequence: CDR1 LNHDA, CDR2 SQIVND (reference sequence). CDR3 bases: TGTGCCAGTAGTATCCTCGGACAGGGAGATTCGGCAGCCACCCAGTACTTC. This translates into CASSILGQGDSAATQYF.

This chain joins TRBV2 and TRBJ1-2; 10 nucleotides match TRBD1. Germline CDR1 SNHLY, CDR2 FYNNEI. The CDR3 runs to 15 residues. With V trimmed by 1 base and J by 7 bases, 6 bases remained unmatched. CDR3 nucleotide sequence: TGTGCCAGCAGTGAAGGGACAGGGGGGGAGTCTGGCTACACCTTC. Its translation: CASSEGTGGESGYTF.

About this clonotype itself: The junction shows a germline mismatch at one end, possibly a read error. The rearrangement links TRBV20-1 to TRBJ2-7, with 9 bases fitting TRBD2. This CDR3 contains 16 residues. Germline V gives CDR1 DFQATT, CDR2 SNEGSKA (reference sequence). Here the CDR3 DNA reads TGCTGTGCTAGGGGGGGAGCGGGAGGAGATATTAGCGAGCAGTACTTC. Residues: CCARGGAGGDISEQYF.

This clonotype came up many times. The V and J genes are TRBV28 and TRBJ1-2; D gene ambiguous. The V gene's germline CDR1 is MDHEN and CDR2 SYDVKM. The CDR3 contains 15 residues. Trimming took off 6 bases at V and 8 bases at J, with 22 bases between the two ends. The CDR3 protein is CASRYSTGRSVGYTF. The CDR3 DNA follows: TGTGCCAGCAGATACAGTACCGGGCGCTCGGTCGGCTACACCTTC.

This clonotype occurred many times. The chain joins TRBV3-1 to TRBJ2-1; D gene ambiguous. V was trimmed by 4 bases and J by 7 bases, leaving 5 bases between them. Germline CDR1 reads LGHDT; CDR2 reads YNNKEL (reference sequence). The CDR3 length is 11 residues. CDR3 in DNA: TGTGCCAGCAGCCGCCGGAATGAGCAGTTCTTC. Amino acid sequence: CASSRRNEQFF.

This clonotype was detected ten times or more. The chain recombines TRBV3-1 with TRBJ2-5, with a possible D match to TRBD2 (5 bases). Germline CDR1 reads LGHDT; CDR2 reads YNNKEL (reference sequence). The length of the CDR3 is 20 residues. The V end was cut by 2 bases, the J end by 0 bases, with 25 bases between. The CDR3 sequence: CASSQSPTPPHRTHQETQYF. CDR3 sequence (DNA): TGTGCCAGCAGCCAATCCCCCACCCCGCCCCACCGGACTCACCAAGAGACCCAGTACTTC.

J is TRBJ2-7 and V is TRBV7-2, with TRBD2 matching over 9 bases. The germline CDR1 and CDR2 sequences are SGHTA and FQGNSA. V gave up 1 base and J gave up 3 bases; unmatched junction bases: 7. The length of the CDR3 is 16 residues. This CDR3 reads CASSLGASGNDYEQYF. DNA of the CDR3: TGTGCCAGCAGCTTAGGAGCTAGCGGGAACGACTACGAGCAGTACTTC. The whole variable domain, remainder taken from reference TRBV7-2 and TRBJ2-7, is GAGVSQSPSNKVTEKGKDVELRCDPISGHTALYWYRQSLGQGLEFLIYFQGNSAPDKSGLPSDRFSAERTGGSVSTLTIQRTQQEDSAVYLCASSLGASGNDYEQYFGPGTRLTVT.

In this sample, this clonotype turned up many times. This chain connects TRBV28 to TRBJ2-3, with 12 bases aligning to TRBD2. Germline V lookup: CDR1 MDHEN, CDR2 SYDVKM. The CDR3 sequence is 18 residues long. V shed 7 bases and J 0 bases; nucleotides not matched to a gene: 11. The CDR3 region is CASNSLAGGGTSTDTQYF. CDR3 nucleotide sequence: TGTGCCAGCAACTCTCTAGCGGGAGGGGGAACTAGCACAGATACGCAGTATTTT.

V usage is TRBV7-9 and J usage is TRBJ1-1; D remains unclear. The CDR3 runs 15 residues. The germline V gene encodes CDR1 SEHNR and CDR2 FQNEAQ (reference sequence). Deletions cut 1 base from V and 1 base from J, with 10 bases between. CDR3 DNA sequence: TGTGCCAGCAGCTTAGGGGAGGTTCGGAACACTGAAGCTTTCTTT. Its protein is CASSLGEVRNTEAFF. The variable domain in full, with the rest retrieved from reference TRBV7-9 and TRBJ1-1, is DTGVSQNPRHKITKRGQNVTFRCDPISEHNRLYWYRQTLGQGPEFLTYFQNEAQLEKSRLLSDRFSAERPKGSFSTLEIQRTEQGDSAMYLCASSLGEVRNTEAFFGQGTRLTVV.

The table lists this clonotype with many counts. DNA for the CDR3: TGTGCCAGCAGCCAAGCCCGGACTAGCGGAGCAGATACGCAGTATTTT. Protein: CASSQARTSGADTQYF. This sequence joins TRBV3-1 and TRBJ2-3; 10 bases fit TRBD2. V trimming: 1 base; J trimming: 4 bases; junction bases outside the gene matches: 5. Germline-derived CDR1 and CDR2 are LGHDT and YNNKEL (reference sequence). CDR3 length: 16 residues.

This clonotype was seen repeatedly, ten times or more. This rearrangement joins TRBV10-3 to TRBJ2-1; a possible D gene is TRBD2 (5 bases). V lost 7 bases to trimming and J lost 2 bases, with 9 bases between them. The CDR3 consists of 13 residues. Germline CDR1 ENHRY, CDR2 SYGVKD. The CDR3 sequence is CAINTGTYNEQFF. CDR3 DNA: TGTGCCATCAATACGGGGACCTACAATGAGCAGTTCTTC.

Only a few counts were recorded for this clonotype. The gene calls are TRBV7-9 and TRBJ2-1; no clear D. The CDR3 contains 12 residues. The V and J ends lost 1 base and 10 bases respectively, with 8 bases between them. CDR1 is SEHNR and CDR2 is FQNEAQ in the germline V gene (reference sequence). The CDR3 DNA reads TGTGCCAGCAGCTTAGAGCTGGGCGAGCAGTTCTTC. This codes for CASSLELGEQFF.

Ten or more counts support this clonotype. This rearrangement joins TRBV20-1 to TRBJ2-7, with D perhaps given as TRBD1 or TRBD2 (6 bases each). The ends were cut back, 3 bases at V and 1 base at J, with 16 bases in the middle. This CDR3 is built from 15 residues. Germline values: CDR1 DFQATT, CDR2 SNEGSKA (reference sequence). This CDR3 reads CSASPTSRGSYEQYF. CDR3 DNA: TGCAGTGCTAGTCCAACTAGCAGGGGTTCCTACGAGCAGTACTTC.

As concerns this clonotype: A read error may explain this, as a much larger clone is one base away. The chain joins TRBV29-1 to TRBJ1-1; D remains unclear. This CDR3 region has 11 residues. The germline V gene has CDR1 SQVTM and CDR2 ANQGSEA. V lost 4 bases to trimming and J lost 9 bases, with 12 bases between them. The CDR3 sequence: CSVALKTKAFF. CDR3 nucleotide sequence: TGCAGCGTTGCTTTGAAAACTAAAGCTTTCTTT.

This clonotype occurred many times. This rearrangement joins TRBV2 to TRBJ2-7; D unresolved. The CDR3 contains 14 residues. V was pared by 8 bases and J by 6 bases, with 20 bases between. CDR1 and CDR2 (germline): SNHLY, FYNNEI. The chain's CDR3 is CASHDRAAPLEQYF. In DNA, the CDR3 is TGTGCCAGCCACGATAGGGCGGCCCCTCTCGAGCAGTACTTC.

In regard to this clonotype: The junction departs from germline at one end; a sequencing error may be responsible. The DNA of the CDR3 is TGCAGTGGTAGAGGAACGACAGGGGGGGACGCCTACGAGCAGTACTTC. It encodes CSGRGTTGGDAYEQYF. The V gene is TRBV20-1, the J gene TRBJ2-7; 9 bases map to TRBD1. The CDR3 covers 16 residues. Germline V lookup: CDR1 DFQATT, CDR2 SNEGSKA (reference sequence).

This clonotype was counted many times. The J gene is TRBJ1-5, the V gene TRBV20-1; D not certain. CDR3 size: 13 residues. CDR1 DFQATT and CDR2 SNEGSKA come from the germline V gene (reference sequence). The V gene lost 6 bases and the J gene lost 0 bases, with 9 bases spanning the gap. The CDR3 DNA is TGCAGTGCCTTAGTGGGTAGCAATCAGCCCCAGCATTTT. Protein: CSALVGSNQPQHF.

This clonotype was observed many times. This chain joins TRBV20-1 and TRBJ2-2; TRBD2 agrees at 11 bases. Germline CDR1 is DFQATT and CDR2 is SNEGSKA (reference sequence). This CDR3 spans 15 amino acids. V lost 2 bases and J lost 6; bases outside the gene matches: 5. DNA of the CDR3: TGCAGTGCTAGAAATATAGCGGGAGGGCCCGGGGAGCTGTTTTTT. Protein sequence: CSARNIAGGPGELFF.

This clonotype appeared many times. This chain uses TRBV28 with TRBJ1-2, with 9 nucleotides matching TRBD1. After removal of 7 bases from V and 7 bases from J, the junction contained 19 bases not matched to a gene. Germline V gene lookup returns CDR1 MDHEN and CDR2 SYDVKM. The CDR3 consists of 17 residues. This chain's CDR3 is CASIPMGNQGTGFGYTF. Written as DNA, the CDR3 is TGTGCCAGCATTCCAATGGGCAACCAAGGGACAGGGTTTGGCTACACCTTC.

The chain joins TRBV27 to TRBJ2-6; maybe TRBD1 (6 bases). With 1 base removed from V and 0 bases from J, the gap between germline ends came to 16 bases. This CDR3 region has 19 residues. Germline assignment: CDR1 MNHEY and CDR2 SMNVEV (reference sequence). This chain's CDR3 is CASSLLRSGVLSGANVLTF. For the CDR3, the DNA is TGTGCCAGCAGTTTATTGAGATCAGGGGTCCTCTCTGGGGCCAACGTCCTGACTTTC.

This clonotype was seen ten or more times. This chain's CDR3 is CAWSVRDGYTF. The CDR3 coding sequence is TGTGCCTGGAGTGTACGCGATGGCTACACCTTC. V is TRBV30 and J is TRBJ1-2, with unresolved D. V was shortened by 0 bases and J by 6 bases, with 5 bases between the two germline ends. The CDR3 length is 11 residues. CDR1 GTSNPN and CDR2 SVGIG come from the germline V gene (reference sequence). The full variable domain, in which reference TRBV30 and TRBJ1-2 provide the parts outside the CDR3, is SQTIHQWPATLVQPVGSPLSLECTVEGTSNPNLYWYRQAAGRGLQLLFYSVGIGQISSEVPQNLSASRPQDRQFILSSKKLLLSDSGFYLCAWSVRDGYTFGSGTRLTVV.

The CDR3 DNA sequence: TGTGCCAGCAGTTACTCAGGTCGGAGCAGGGCCGGGGACTATGGCTACACCTTC. It encodes CASSYSGRSRAGDYGYTF. The J gene is TRBJ1-2, the V gene TRBV6-2 or TRBV6-3, with D perhaps matching TRBD1 (5 bases). This CDR3 is 18 amino acids long. Per germline, CDR1 MNHEY and CDR2 SVGEGT. The V end lost 0 bases, the J end lost 3 bases, and 20 bases lay between the germline ends.

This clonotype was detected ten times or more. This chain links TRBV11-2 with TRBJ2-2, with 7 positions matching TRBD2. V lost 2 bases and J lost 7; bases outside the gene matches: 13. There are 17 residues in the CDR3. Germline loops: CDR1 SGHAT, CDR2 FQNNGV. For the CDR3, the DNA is TGTGCCAGCAGCTTATGGTCCAGCGGGAATTCTATCGGGGAGCTGTTTTTT. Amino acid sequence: CASSLWSSGNSIGELFF.

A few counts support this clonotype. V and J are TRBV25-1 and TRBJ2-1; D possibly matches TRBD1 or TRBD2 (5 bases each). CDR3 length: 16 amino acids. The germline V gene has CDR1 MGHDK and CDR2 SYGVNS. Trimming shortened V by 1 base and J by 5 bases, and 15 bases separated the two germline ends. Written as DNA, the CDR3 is TGTGCCAGCAGTGAATCGCCCGGGACGGACAACAATGAGCAGTTCTTC. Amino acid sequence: CASSESPGTDNNEQFF.